These T cell receptor beta chains were read from a single sample in a study of CD8 T cells in ankylosing spondylitis. TCRdb processed the 5' RACE reads anew with MiXCR; each CDR3 protein has one entry. Found here are roughly 90,000 distinct CDR3 sequences, about 8.3% of them singletons; the top ten hold about 30%. The sequenced sample was blood, either unsorted or a sorted T cell fraction (not recorded which). The receptors were gathered from a male donor with ankylosing spondylitis. Both conserved end residues are part of each CDR3. The D gene is left open where the match is weak. A row's size may be missing; if present it is once, few, many or a size class.

V gene	D gene	clone size	J gene	CDR3 DNA	CDR3 protein
TRBV5-1	NA	NA	TRBJ1-1	TGCGCCAGCAGCTCCGGGGGGCTAATAGGGTTGAACACTGAAGCTTTCTTT	CASSSGGLIGLNTEAFF
TRBV27	NA	many	TRBJ2-1	TGTGCCAGCAGTTATAACGGGGATGAGCAGTTCTTC	CASSYNGDEQFF
TRBV12-3/TRBV12-4	TRBD1	many	TRBJ1-2	TGTGCCAGCACCCTGTCAGGGGGCCATGGCTACACCTTC	CASTLSGGHGYTF
TRBV4-1	NA	many	TRBJ1-2	TGCGCCAGCAGCCAAGATCCGGGCTATGGCTACACCTTC	CASSQDPGYGYTF
TRBV5-1	TRBD2	many	TRBJ2-3	TGCGCCAGCAGCTCGACTAGCGGGAGCACAGATACGCAGTATTTT	CASSSTSGSTDTQYF
TRBV6-4	TRBD2	NA	TRBJ2-1	TGTGCCAGCAGAACGGGGACTAGCCCCGACAATGAGCAGTTCTTC	CASRTGTSPDNEQFF
TRBV5-1	NA	many	TRBJ2-1	TGCGCCAGGCTGGATCCACTATCCCCCGCCTACAATGAGCAGTTCTTC	CARLDPLSPAYNEQFF
TRBV27	NA	few	TRBJ2-1	TGTGCCAGCAGTCACCGGGAAAATGAGCAGTTCTTC	CASSHRENEQFF
TRBV27	TRBD2	NA	TRBJ2-1	TGTGCCAGCCGACTGGGGGGGAGGAACTACAATGAGCAGTTCTTC	CASRLGGRNYNEQFF
TRBV7-9	TRBD1	many	TRBJ2-1	TGTGCCAGCAGCACACGGACAGGGACGAGGAACAATGAGCAGTTCTTC	CASSTRTGTRNNEQFF
TRBV6-2/TRBV6-3	TRBD2	many	TRBJ2-5	TGTGCCAGCAGTTACACTACTAGCGGAGTCGGGGAGACCCAGTACTTC	CASSYTTSGVGETQYF
TRBV27	NA	NA	TRBJ2-1	TGTGCCAGCAGTCCTTCGCCCCTGAGCTCCTACAATGAGCAGTTCTTC	CASSPSPLSSYNEQFF
TRBV7-9	NA	many	TRBJ2-5	TGTGCCAGCACCACGTGGTCCAGAGGGTCAGAGACCCAGTACTTC	CASTTWSRGSETQYF
TRBV7-8	TRBD2	few	TRBJ2-1	TGTGCCAGCAGCTTAACGAGCGGGAGGGGGTATGAGCAGTTCTTC	CASSLTSGRGYEQFF
TRBV24-1	TRBD2	many	TRBJ2-1	TGTGCCACCAGTCAAGGGACTAGCGGGGGTTCCTACAATGAGCAGTTCTTC	CATSQGTSGGSYNEQFF
TRBV30	NA	few	TRBJ2-3	TGTGCCTGCTTGGGGGAGAGCACAGATACGCAGTATTTT	CACLGESTDTQYF
TRBV16	NA	few	TRBJ2-1	TGTGCCAGCAGCCAATTCTCCCCCCCCGGGGAGGATGAGCAGTTCTTC	CASSQFSPPGEDEQFF
TRBV24-1	NA	few	TRBJ2-3	TGTGCCACCAGTGATTTGGCATTTAGCGGCACAGATACGCAGTATTTT	CATSDLAFSGTDTQYF
TRBV9	NA	many	TRBJ1-2	TGTGCCAGCAGCGTCGAGGGACACCTGTATAACTATGGCTACACCTTC	CASSVEGHLYNYGYTF
TRBV10-2	NA	many	TRBJ2-7	TGCGCCAGCAGCGGTTCCGGCGACTACGAGCAGTACTTC	CASSGSGDYEQYF
TRBV27	NA	many	TRBJ1-1	TGTGCCAGCAGTAATACAAGAACTGAAGCTTTCTTT	CASSNTRTEAFF
TRBV27	NA	few	TRBJ2-2	TGTGCCAGCAGTCGAGTAAACACCGGGGAGCTGTTTTTT	CASSRVNTGELFF
TRBV7-6	NA	NA	TRBJ1-3	TGTGCCAGCAGCTCCGCTACCAACTCTGGAAACACCATATATTTT	CASSSATNSGNTIYF
TRBV12-3/TRBV12-4	NA	many	TRBJ2-1	TGTGCCAGCACCCCTATCGGGAGCTCCTACAATGAGCAGTTCTTC	CASTPIGSSYNEQFF
TRBV6-1	NA	NA	TRBJ2-3	TGTGCCAGCAGCGCCCCGACCGGACCCTCTAGCACAGATACGCAGTATTTT	CASSAPTGPSSTDTQYF
TRBV7-6	TRBD2	once	TRBJ2-3	TGTGCCAGCAGCCCTCGGGACTATGTCACAGATACGCAGTATTTT	CASSPRDYVTDTQYF
TRBV7-9	TRBD2	few	TRBJ2-1	TGTGCCAGCAGCCTCCCCTCCGCGGGAGCTTACAATGAGCAGTTCTTC	CASSLPSAGAYNEQFF
TRBV6-5	NA	few	TRBJ1-2	TGTGCCAGCAGCAACTCCTATGGCTACACCTTC	CASSNSYGYTF
TRBV6-1	NA	many	TRBJ1-6	TGTGCCAGCAGTGAAATGGGCAGGAAGAATTCACCCCTCCACTTT	CASSEMGRKNSPLHF
TRBV29-1	NA	NA	TRBJ2-5	TGCAGCGTTCGGCCACCCCCGGGACTCCAAGAGACCCAGTACTTC	CSVRPPPGLQETQYF
TRBV3-1	NA	many	TRBJ2-1	TGTGCCAGCAGCCTCTCCATAGGTGAGCAGTTCTTC	CASSLSIGEQFF
TRBV15	NA	many	TRBJ1-5	TGTGCCACCAGCAGACCTCAGGGGAGCAATCAGCCCCAGCATTTT	CATSRPQGSNQPQHF
TRBV7-6	NA	NA	TRBJ2-3	TGTGCCAGCCAAGGGTCCCCAGATACGCAGTATTTT	CASQGSPDTQYF
TRBV2	NA	many	TRBJ2-2	TGTGCCAGCAAGAGGGGGACCGGGGAGCTGTTTTTT	CASKRGTGELFF
TRBV7-9	NA	few	TRBJ2-1	TGTGCCAGCAGCCACCGGGACTCCACCTACAATGAGCAGTTCTTC	CASSHRDSTYNEQFF
TRBV12-3/TRBV12-4	NA	many	TRBJ2-6	TGTGCCAGCAGGCCCCGGGCAGTAGGTCTGTTCCCCTCTGGGGCCAACGTCCTGACTTTC	CASRPRAVGLFPSGANVLTF
TRBV14	TRBD1	NA	TRBJ1-1	TGTGCCAGCAGTCGAACAGGGGGCGAGACTGAAGCTTTCTTT	CASSRTGGETEAFF
TRBV6-1	TRBD2	many	TRBJ2-1	TGTGCCAGCAGTGTTTTAGCTAGCGGGAGGGCAAATGAGCAGTTCTTC	CASSVLASGRANEQFF
TRBV29-1	TRBD1	many	TRBJ2-5	TGCAGCGTTGATGGGGACAGGGCGTACCAAGAGACCCAGTACTTC	CSVDGDRAYQETQYF
TRBV5-6	TRBD1	many	TRBJ2-7	TGTGCCAGCAGCCGCGGGACAGGGGAAGAGCAGTACTTC	CASSRGTGEEQYF
TRBV20-1	NA	NA	TRBJ1-2	TGCAGTGCAAGGACCCTGGGCTACACCTTC	CSARTLGYTF
TRBV10-2	TRBD2	few	TRBJ2-3	TGCGCCAGCAGTGAGTCTGCGGGAGCGGGAGATACGCAGTATTTT	CASSESAGAGDTQYF
TRBV13	NA	few	TRBJ2-1	TGTGCCAGCAGCTTATTGGGACACAATGGGCAGTTCTTC	CASSLLGHNGQFF
TRBV20-1	TRBD2	many	TRBJ2-1	TGCAGTGCTGCGCCTAGCGGGAGTTTCAATGAGCAGTTCTTC	CSAAPSGSFNEQFF
TRBV20-1	TRBD1	many	TRBJ1-2	TGCAGTGCTAGCGGAGCTGACAGGGTGGTCGATGGCTACACCTTC	CSASGADRVVDGYTF
TRBV20-1	NA	NA	TRBJ1-1	TGCAGTGCTAGAGATGTGGGGTGGGCTTTGTTT	CSARDVGWALF
TRBV7-9	NA	NA	TRBJ2-7	TGTGCCAGCAGCTTGACTTTGGGGCCACAACATAACGAGCAGTACTTC	CASSLTLGPQHNEQYF
TRBV19	TRBD1	NA	TRBJ2-1	TGTGCCACCATGGACAGGTCCTTCTACAATGAGCAGTTCTTC	CATMDRSFYNEQFF
TRBV29-1	NA	many	TRBJ2-1	TGCAGCGTTGAAGATCGGGGGGCAAGCTCCTACAATGAGCAGTTCTTC	CSVEDRGASSYNEQFF
TRBV24-1	NA	NA	TRBJ2-1	TGTGCCACCAGTGAAAGACGACCTAGCCCCTCCTACAATGAGCAGTTCTTC	CATSERRPSPSYNEQFF
TRBV5-1	NA	few	TRBJ2-1	TGCGCCAGCAGCTTGGCCCCAGGGGGGGTGAATGAGCAGTTCTTC	CASSLAPGGVNEQFF
TRBV7-9	NA	few	TRBJ2-1	TGTGCCAGCAGCCCACGATACAGTAATGAGCAGTTCTTC	CASSPRYSNEQFF
TRBV7-6	NA	few	TRBJ2-7	TGTGCCAGCAGCCCAGGACTACCGGGATTCTACGAGCAGTACTTC	CASSPGLPGFYEQYF
TRBV10-3	NA	NA	TRBJ2-1	TGTGCCATCAGTGAGTCGCTACTGGGGTCCTACAATGAGCAGTTCTTC	CAISESLLGSYNEQFF
TRBV19	NA	few	TRBJ2-1	TGTGCCAGTAGTATACTGGGGGGAGCTGGTGGTGAGCAGTTCTTC	CASSILGGAGGEQFF